The 25 T cell receptor beta chains presented below share a single source sample, sequenced in a study of PD-1 blockade in mismatch repair-deficient tumors. Sequencing was performed with immunoSEQ multiplex PCR; in TCRdb, only in-frame clones are kept and a portion is missing. The sample records about 68,000 clones, 70% to 85% being singletons. The starting material was peripheral blood, obtained 2 weeks after starting pembrolizumab. All receptors come from an adult with mismatch repair-deficient cancer.

The gene calls are TRBV19 and TRBJ2-2; 10 bases fit TRBD1. The CDR3 is 15 residues long. CDR1 is LNHDA, CDR2 SQIVND, per germline (reference sequence). V gave up 8 bases and J gave up 7 bases; unmatched junction bases: 10. The CDR3 sequence is CASSGGQGFVGELFF. The CDR3 region has the DNA TGTGCCAGTTCAGGGGGACAGGGGTTCGTCGGGGAGCTGTTTTTT. The full variable domain, its missing parts supplied by reference TRBV19 and TRBJ2-2, is DGGITQSPKYLFRKEGQNVTLSCEQNLNHDAMYWYRQDPGQGLRLIYYSQIVNDFQKGDIAEGYSVSREKKESFPLTVTSAQKNPTAFYLCASSGGQGFVGELFFGEGSRLTVL.

The V gene is TRBV7-8, the J gene TRBJ2-2; possibly TRBD1 or TRBD2 for D (5 bases each). Germline CDR1 and CDR2: SGHVS and FQNEAQ. With 4 bases removed from V and 1 base from J, the gap between germline ends came to 10 bases. There are 15 residues in the CDR3. CDR3 protein: CASSWGRLNTGELFF. The CDR3 region has the DNA TGTGCCAGCAGCTGGGGACGTTTGAACACCGGGGAGCTGTTTTTT.

In its sample, this clone is medium-sized. The rearrangement links TRBV5-4 to TRBJ2-7; 7 bases match TRBD1. V lost 3 bases to trimming and J lost 0 bases; unmatched junction nucleotides: 3. Germline CDR1 is SGHNT and CDR2 is YYREEE (reference sequence). This CDR3 is built from 14 residues. The chain's CDR3 is CASSWGTVSYEQYF. The CDR3 nucleotides read TGTGCCAGCAGCTGGGGGACAGTCTCCTACGAGCAGTACTTC.

The chain combines TRBV27 with TRBJ2-1; TRBD1 aligns across 8 bases. The CDR3 sequence is 13 residues long. The V gene's germline CDR1 is MNHEY and CDR2 SMNVEV (reference sequence). The J segment lost 14 bases and the V segment lost 6 bases, leaving 12 bases of the junction unmatched. The CDR3 reads CASSFTAGGAEFF. The CDR3 DNA sequence: TGTGCCAGCAGCTTTACAGCAGGGGGCGCGGAGTTCTTC.

This clone appeared a few times. The V gene is TRBV7-2, the J gene TRBJ1-5; D ambiguous. CDR1 and CDR2 from the germline V gene are SGHTA and FQGNSA. The CDR3 consists of 14 residues. V was pared by 5 bases and J by 5 bases, with 13 bases between. CDR3 in DNA: TGTGCCAGCAGCCCCCGGGCCGGCGATCAGCCCCAGCATTTT. Amino acid sequence: CASSPRAGDQPQHF.

This clone was seen a handful of times. The chain uses TRBV7-3 and TRBJ2-2; D remains ambiguous. The CDR3 contains 13 residues. Germline V lookup: CDR1 SGHTA, CDR2 FQGTGA. V was trimmed by 6 bases and J by 5 bases, leaving 10 bases between them. CDR3 DNA: TGTGCCAGCAGTTGGTTGAGGACCGGGGAGCTGTTTTTT. Protein product: CASSWLRTGELFF. The full variable domain, with the rest looked up from reference TRBV7-3 and TRBJ2-2, is GAGVSQTPSNKVTEKGKYVELRCDPISGHTALYWYRQSLGQGPEFLIYFQGTGAADDSGLPNDRFFAVRPEGSVSTLKIQRTERGDSAVYLCASSWLRTGELFFGEGSRLTVL.

The V call is TRBV11-1, the J call TRBJ1-2; D not certain. The V gene lost 1 base and the J gene lost 4 bases, with 13 bases spanning the gap. In germline, CDR1 is SGHAT, CDR2 FQDESV (reference sequence). This CDR3 has 15 amino acids. The CDR3: CASSLGPPDGYGYTF. CDR3 nucleotides: TGTGCCAGCAGCTTAGGCCCACCGGACGGCTATGGCTACACCTTC.

The rearrangement uses TRBV10-3 and TRBJ2-1; possible D gene TRBD1, 6 bases. Germline loops: CDR1 ENHRY, CDR2 SYGVKD. The CDR3 contains 13 residues. Trimming cost V 6 bases and J 7 bases, with 13 bases left between them. CDR3 DNA sequence: TGTGCCATCAGCAGACAGGCCCTTAATGAGCAGTTCTTC. Protein: CAISRQALNEQFF.

V gene TRBV29-1 combines with J gene TRBJ1-3; D remains ambiguous. Germline V gene lookup returns CDR1 SQVTM and CDR2 ANQGSEA. V lost 1 base, J lost 2 bases, and 12 bases lay in between. The CDR3 consists of 15 residues. The CDR3 DNA sequence: TGCAGCGTTGAAGTCCCGGGGTCTACTGGAAACACCATATATTTT. This encodes CSVEVPGSTGNTIYF.

This chain links TRBV5-4 with TRBJ2-7, with 8 bases lining up with TRBD1. V shed 3 bases and J 2 bases; nucleotides not matched to a gene: 7. Per the germline V gene, CDR1 is SGHNT and CDR2 is YYREEE (reference sequence). The CDR3 is made up of 15 amino acids. The CDR3 nucleotides are TGTGCCAGCAGCTCGGGGCCGACAGGGGCCTACGAGCAGTACTTC. The encoded protein is CASSSGPTGAYEQYF.

The chain links TRBV19 to TRBJ2-1; 7 bases match TRBD2. This CDR3 spans 15 amino acids. Germline loops: CDR1 LNHDA, CDR2 SQIVND (reference sequence). V was clipped by 7 bases and J by 6 bases; unmatched bases: 12. CDR3 sequence reads: CASTTTGGSFNEQFF. CDR3 nucleotide sequence: TGTGCCAGTACCACCACGGGCGGGAGCTTCAATGAGCAGTTCTTC.

The chain recombines TRBV19 with TRBJ1-2, with D possibly being TRBD1 (6 bases). CDR1 is LNHDA and CDR2 is SQIVND in the germline V gene (reference sequence). CDR3 length: 14 amino acids. V was pared by 2 bases and J by 3 bases, with 10 bases between. The DNA for the CDR3 is TGTGCCAGTAGTATATCCGGGGGCCACTATGGCTACACCTTC. This codes for CASSISGGHYGYTF.

The gene calls are TRBV25-1 and TRBJ2-2; 7 bases are shared with TRBD1. The CDR3 runs to 15 residues. Germline assignment: CDR1 MGHDK and CDR2 SYGVNS. V lost 3 bases to trimming and J lost 3 bases; unmatched junction nucleotides: 4. The CDR3 bases are TGTGCCAGCAGTGACGACAGGGATCACACCGGGGAGCTGTTTTTT. It codes for CASSDDRDHTGELFF.

The CDR3, as DNA: TGCGCCAGCAGCTTGAACGGACAGACGGTCTCCGGTACGCAGTATTTT. Translating gives CASSLNGQTVSGTQYF. The J gene is TRBJ2-3, the V gene TRBV5-1, with D possibly TRBD1 on 6 matching bases. Germline assignment: CDR1 SGHRS and CDR2 YFSETQ. This CDR3 spans 16 amino acids. Between the trimmed V and J ends, which lost 1 base and 8 bases, there was a span of 20 bases.

The chain links TRBV19 to TRBJ1-1; TRBD1 might be the D (5 bases). Between the trimmed V and J ends, which lost 6 bases and 3 bases, there was a span of 11 bases. The germline V gene encodes CDR1 LNHDA and CDR2 SQIVND (reference sequence). This CDR3 is built from 13 residues. The DNA of the CDR3 is TGTGCCAGTAGAATCGGGGCGGACACTGAAGCTTTCTTT. Its protein is CASRIGADTEAFF.

The chain combines TRBV6-6 with TRBJ2-5; unclear D gene. Germline loops: CDR1 MNHNY, CDR2 SVGAGI (reference sequence). The CDR3 spans 15 residues. Trimming took 0 bases from V and 0 from J, leaving 8 bases between them. In DNA form, the CDR3 reads TGTGCCAGCAGTTACTCGACCAATTACCAAGAGACCCAGTACTTC. The encoded protein is CASSYSTNYQETQYF.

This rearrangement joins TRBV27 to TRBJ1-1; D gene uncertain. The germline V and J ends were trimmed by 7 bases and 1 base, with 10 bases remaining between them. Germline values: CDR1 MNHEY, CDR2 SMNVEV (reference sequence). The CDR3 length is 13 residues. CDR3 residues: CASISGGNTEAFF. The CDR3 region has the DNA TGTGCCAGCATCTCGGGCGGGAACACTGAAGCTTTCTTT.

V is TRBV9 and J is TRBJ1-1; the D gene is possibly TRBD1 (5 bases). The germline gives CDR1 SGDLS, CDR2 YYNGEE. The CDR3 contains 11 residues. V lost 4 bases and J lost 10, with 11 bases in between. CDR3 nucleotides: TGTGCCAGCAGCCCCGTGGGGGGAGCTTTCTTT. Translating gives CASSPVGGAFF.

This chain joins TRBV19 and TRBJ1-1; D is possibly TRBD1 (5 bases). The ends were cut back, 4 bases at V and 1 base at J, with 13 bases in the middle. CDR1 is LNHDA and CDR2 is SQIVND in the germline V gene (reference sequence). The CDR3 extends over 15 amino acids. The CDR3 nucleotides are TGTGCCAGTAGTAAGCGCCAGGGAACGAACACTGAAGCTTTCTTT. Its translation: CASSKRQGTNTEAFF.

This sequence joins TRBV11-3 and TRBJ1-3, with 9 bases identical to TRBD1. J was trimmed by 0 bases and V by 1 base; bases with no gene match: 1. Germline V gene lookup returns CDR1 SGHNT and CDR2 YENEEA. The CDR3 sequence is 16 residues long. In DNA, the CDR3 is TGTGCCAGCAGCTTAGGGGACAGGGCCTCTGGAAACACCATATATTTT. This codes for CASSLGDRASGNTIYF.

Points on this clone: At the DNA level, this CDR3 is encoded by other sequences in the same sample as well. The genes are TRBV6-1 and TRBJ1-4; D unclear. V shed 4 bases and J shed 5 bases, with 11 bases lying between them. Germline CDR1 reads MNHNS; CDR2 reads SASEGT. The CDR3 sequence is 14 residues long. The CDR3 coding sequence is TGTGCCAGCAGTGTGTCCCGGTCAAATGAAAAACTGTTTTTT. Translation gives CASSVSRSNEKLFF.

The CDR3 region is CASSLGLAGRTTGELFF. The CDR3 coding sequence is TGTGCCAGCTCCCTAGGACTGGCTGGCCGAACCACCGGGGAGCTGTTTTTT. This rearrangement joins TRBV18 to TRBJ2-2, with D perhaps matching TRBD2 (5 bases). The ends were cut back, 6 bases at V and 4 bases at J, with 21 bases in the middle. Germline V gene data show CDR1 as KGHSH and CDR2 as LQKENI. The CDR3 has 17 amino acids.

This chain joins TRBV5-1 and TRBJ2-1; either TRBD1 or TRBD2 may supply D (5 bases each). This CDR3 has 14 residues. V was trimmed by 4 bases and J by 7 bases, leaving 15 bases between them. Germline V lookup: CDR1 SGHRS, CDR2 YFSETQ. Written as DNA, the CDR3 is TGCGCCAGCAGCGCCGGGACGGGCGGGAATGAGCAGTTCTTC. Protein sequence: CASSAGTGGNEQFF.

The chain has TRBV19 and TRBJ2-7, with 9 positions matching TRBD1. The CDR3 is 15 residues long. CDR1 is LNHDA, CDR2 SQIVND, per germline (reference sequence). V was clipped by 5 bases and J by 2 bases; unmatched bases: 7. In DNA form, the CDR3 reads TGTGCCAGTAGTCCCGGACAGGGGTACACCTACGAGCAGTACTTC. Translated, it gives CASSPGQGYTYEQYF.

This sequence joins TRBV9 and TRBJ2-1; 10 nucleotides agree with TRBD2. V dropped 4 bases and J dropped 5; count of bases not matched to a gene: 6. The CDR3 is made up of 15 amino acids. The germline CDR1 and CDR2 sequences are SGDLS and YYNGEE. The CDR3 DNA reads TGTGCCAGCAGCCCTTACGGGACTAGCGACAATGAGCAGTTCTTC. Its protein is CASSPYGTSDNEQFF.